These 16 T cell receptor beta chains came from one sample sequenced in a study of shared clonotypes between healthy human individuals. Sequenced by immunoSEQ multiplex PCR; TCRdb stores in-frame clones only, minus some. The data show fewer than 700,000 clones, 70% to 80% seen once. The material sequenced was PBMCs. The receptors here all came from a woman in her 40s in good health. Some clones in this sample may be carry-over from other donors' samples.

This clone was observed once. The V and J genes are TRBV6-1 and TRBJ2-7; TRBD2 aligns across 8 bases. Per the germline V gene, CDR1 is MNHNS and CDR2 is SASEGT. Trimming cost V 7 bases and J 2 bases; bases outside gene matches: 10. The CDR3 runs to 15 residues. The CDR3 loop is CASMWGSGATYEQYF. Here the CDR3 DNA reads TGTGCCAGCATGTGGGGTAGCGGGGCCACCTACGAGCAGTACTTC.

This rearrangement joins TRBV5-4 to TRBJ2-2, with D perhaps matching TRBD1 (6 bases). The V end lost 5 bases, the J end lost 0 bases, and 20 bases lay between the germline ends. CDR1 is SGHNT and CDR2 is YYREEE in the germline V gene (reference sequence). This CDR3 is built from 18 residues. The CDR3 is CASRDPGHHLANTGELFF. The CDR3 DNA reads TGTGCCAGCAGGGACCCGGGACACCACCTCGCGAACACCGGGGAGCTGTTTTTT.

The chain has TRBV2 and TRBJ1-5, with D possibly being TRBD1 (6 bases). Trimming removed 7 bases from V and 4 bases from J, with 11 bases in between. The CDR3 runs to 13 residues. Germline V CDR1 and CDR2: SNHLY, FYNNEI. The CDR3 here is CASTTGLNQPQHF. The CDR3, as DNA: TGTGCCAGCACGACAGGTTTAAATCAGCCCCAGCATTTT.

CDR3 nucleotide sequence: TGTGCCAGCAGCTTTCAGGGGGGGACCGGTCAGCCCCAGCATTTT. Protein product: CASSFQGGTGQPQHF. V usage is TRBV7-9 and J usage is TRBJ1-5; 7 positions match TRBD1. Germline CDR1 reads SEHNR; CDR2 reads FQNEAQ (reference sequence). The CDR3 has 15 residues. J was trimmed by 6 bases and V by 3 bases; bases with no gene match: 8.

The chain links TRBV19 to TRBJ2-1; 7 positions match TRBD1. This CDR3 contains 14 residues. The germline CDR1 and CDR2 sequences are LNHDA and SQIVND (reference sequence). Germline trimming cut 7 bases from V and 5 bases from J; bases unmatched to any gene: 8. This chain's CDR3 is CASKDRAGDNEQFF. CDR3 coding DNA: TGTGCCAGTAAAGACAGGGCAGGAGACAATGAGCAGTTCTTC.

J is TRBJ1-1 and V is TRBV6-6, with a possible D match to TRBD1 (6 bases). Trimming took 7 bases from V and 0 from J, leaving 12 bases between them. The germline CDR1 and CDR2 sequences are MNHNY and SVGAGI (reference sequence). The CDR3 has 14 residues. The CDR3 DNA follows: TGTGCCAGCAAGTCGGGACAAATGAACACTGAAGCTTTCTTT. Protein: CASKSGQMNTEAFF.

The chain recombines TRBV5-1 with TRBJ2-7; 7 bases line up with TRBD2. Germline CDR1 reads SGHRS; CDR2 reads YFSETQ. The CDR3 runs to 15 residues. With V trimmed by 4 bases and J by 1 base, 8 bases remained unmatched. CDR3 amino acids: CASSNPSGDSYEQYF. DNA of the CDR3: TGCGCCAGCAGCAACCCTAGCGGAGATTCCTACGAGCAGTACTTC.

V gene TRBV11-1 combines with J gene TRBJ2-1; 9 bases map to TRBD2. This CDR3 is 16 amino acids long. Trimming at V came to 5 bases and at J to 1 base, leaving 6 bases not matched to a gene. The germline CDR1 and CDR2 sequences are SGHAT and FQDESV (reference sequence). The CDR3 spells CASSPLAGASYNEQFF. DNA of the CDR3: TGTGCCAGCAGCCCATTAGCGGGAGCATCCTACAATGAGCAGTTCTTC.

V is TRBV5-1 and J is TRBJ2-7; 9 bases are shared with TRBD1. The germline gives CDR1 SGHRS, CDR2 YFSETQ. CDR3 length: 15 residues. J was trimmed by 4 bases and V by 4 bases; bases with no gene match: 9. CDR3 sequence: CASSPGTGSWYEQYF. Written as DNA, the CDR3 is TGCGCCAGCAGCCCAGGGACAGGGAGCTGGTACGAGCAGTACTTC.

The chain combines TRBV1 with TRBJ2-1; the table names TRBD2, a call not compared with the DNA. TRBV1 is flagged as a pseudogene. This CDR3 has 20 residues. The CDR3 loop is CTSSQIRLAGRARSYNEQFF. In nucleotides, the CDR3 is TGCACCAGCAGCCAAATTAGGCTAGCGGGAAGGGCGAGGTCCTACAATGAGCAGTTCTTC.

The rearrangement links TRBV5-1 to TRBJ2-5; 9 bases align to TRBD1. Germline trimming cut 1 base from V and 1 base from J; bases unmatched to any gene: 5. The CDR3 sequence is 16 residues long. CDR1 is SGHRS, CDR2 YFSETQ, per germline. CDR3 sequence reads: CASSLQGTGTQETQYF. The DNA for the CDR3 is TGCGCCAGCAGCTTGCAAGGGACAGGGACCCAAGAGACCCAGTACTTC.

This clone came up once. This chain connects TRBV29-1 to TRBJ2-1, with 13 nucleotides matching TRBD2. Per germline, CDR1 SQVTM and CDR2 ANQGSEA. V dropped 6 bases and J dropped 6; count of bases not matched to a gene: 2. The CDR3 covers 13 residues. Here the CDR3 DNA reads TGCAGCGTGTGGACTAGCGGGAGCAATGAGCAGTTCTTC. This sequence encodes CSVWTSGSNEQFF.

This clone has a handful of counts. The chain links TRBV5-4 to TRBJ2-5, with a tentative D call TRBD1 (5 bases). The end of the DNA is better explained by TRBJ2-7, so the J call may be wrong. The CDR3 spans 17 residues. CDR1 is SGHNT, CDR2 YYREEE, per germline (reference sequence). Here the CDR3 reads CASSKGQTFGPIYEQYF. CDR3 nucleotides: TGTGCCAGCAGCAAAGGACAAACCTTCGGGCCGATCTACGAGCAGTACTTC.

This CDR3 is CASSARGLNTEAFF. Here the CDR3 DNA reads TGTGCCAGCAGTGCGCGAGGGTTGAACACTGAAGCTTTCTTT. The gene calls are TRBV6-1 and TRBJ1-1; D is undetermined. V was trimmed by 4 bases and J by 0 bases, leaving 9 bases between them. This CDR3 is built from 14 residues. Germline V gives CDR1 MNHNS, CDR2 SASEGT.

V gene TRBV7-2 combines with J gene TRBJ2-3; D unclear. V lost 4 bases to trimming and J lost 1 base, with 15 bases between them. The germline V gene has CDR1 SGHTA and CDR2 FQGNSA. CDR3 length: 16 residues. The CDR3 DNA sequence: TGTGCCAGCAGCTCAACGAGGAGTGTGGGCACAGATACGCAGTATTTT. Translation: CASSSTRSVGTDTQYF.

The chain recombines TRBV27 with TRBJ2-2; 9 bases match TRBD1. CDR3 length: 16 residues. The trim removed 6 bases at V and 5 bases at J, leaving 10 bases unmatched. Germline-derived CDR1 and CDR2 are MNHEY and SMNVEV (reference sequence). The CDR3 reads CASRSSGTGKTGELFF. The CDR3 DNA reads TGTGCCAGCAGATCCTCCGGGACAGGGAAAACCGGGGAGCTGTTTTTT.